This note documents a single TCR beta chain sequence. Patients of the Seattle cohort, enrolled during active infection, were followed longitudinally. Methods used by the authors: Nucleated cell counts were estimated from reference gene primer amplification. This table comes from immunoSEQ multiplex PCR, and its TCRdb copy is limited to in-frame clones, with some not included. D and trimming come from the DNA, and the V and J calls and clone size come from that table. Here the sample spans 250,000 to 350,000 clones, approximately 91% being singletons. These data come from a study of blood T cell repertoires in COVID-19. Sequencing input: peripheral blood. This TCR came from a woman in her thirties with COVID-19, enrolled during active disease.

CDR3 protein: CASSPGQAEYGYTF. The CDR3 region has the DNA TGTGCCAGCTCACCAGGGCAGGCCGAGTATGGCTACACCTTC. The chain uses TRBV18 and TRBJ1-2, with unresolved D. The germline V gene encodes CDR1 KGHSH and CDR2 LQKENI. Deletions cut 2 bases from V and 5 bases from J, with 12 bases between. The CDR3 is 14 amino acids.